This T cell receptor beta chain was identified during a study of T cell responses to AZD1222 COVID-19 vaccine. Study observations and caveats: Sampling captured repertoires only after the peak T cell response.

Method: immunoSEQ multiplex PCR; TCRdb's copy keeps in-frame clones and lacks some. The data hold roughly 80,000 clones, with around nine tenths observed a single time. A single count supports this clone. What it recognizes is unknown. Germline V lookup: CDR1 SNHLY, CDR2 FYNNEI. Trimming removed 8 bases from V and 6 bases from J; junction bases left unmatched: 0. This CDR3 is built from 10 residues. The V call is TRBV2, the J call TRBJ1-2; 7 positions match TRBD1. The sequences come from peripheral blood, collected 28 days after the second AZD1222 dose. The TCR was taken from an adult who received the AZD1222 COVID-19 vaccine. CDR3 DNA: TGTGCCAGCGGGACAGATGGCTACACCTTC. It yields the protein CASGTDGYTF.